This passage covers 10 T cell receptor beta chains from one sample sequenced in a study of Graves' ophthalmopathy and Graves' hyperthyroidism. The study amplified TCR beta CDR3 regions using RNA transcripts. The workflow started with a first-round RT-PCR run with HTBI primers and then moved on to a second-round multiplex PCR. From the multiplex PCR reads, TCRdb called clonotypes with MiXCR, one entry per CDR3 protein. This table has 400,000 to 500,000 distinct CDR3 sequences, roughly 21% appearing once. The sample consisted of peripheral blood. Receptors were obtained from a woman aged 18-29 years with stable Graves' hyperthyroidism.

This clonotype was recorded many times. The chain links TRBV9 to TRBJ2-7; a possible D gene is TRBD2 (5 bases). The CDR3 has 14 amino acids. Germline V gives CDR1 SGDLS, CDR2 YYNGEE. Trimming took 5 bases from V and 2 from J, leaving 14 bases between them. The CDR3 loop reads CASSVRTGTYEQYF. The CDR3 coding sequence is TGTGCCAGCAGTGTACGGACGGGAACCTACGAGCAGTACTTC.

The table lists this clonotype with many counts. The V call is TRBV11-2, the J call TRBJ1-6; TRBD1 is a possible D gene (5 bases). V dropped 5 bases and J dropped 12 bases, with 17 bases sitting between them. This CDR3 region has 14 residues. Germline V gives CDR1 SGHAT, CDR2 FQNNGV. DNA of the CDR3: TGTGCCAGCAGCACGCGGGACGGCCCCGAACCCCTCCACTTT. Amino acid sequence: CASSTRDGPEPLHF.

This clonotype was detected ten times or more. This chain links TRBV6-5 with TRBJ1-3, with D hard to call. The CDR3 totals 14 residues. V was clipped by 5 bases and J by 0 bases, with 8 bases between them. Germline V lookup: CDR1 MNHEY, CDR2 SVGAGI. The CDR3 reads CASSPSDSGNTIYF. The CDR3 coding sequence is TGTGCCAGCAGTCCCTCAGACTCTGGAAACACCATATATTTT.

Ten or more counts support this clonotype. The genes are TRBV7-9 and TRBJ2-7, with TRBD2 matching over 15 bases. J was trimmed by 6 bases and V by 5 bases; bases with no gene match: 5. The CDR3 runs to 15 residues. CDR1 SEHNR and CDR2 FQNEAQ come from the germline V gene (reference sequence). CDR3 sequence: CASSDGTSGRIEQYF. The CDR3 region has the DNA TGTGCCAGCAGCGACGGGACTAGCGGGAGGATCGAGCAGTACTTC.

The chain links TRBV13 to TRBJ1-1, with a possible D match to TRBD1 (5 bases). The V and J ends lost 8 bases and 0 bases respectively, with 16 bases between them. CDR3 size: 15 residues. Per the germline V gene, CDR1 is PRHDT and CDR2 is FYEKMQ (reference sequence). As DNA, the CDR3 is TGTGCCAGCCAGGGTCACCGAAGAATGAACACTGAAGCTTTCTTT. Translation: CASQGHRRMNTEAFF.

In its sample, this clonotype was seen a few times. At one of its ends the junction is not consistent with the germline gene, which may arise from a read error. The CDR3 protein is CTSSEAGVISLQETQYF. In nucleotides, the CDR3 is TGTACCAGCAGTGAAGCGGGGGTGATATCTCTCCAAGAGACCCAGTACTTC. J is TRBJ2-5 and V is TRBV2; TRBD2 matches 8 bases. CDR1 and CDR2 from the germline V gene are SNHLY and FYNNEI. The CDR3 is 17 residues long.

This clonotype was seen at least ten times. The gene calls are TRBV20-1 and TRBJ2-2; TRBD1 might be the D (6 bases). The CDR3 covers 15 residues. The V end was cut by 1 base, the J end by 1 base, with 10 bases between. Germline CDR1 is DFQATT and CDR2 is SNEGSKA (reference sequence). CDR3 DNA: TGCAGTGCTAGAGGCCCGGGACAGAACACCGGGGAGCTGTTTTTT. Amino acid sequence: CSARGPGQNTGELFF.

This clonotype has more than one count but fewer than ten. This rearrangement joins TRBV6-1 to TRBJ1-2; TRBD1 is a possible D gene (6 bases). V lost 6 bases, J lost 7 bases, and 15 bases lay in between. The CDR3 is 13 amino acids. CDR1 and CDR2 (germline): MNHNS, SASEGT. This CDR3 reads CASSATGPRGYTF. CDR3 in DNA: TGTGCCAGCAGCGCAACAGGGCCTCGTGGCTACACCTTC.

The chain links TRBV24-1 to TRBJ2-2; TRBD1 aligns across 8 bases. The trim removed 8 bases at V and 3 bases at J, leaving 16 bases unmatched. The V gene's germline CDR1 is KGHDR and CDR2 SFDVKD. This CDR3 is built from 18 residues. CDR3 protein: CATTNRTGLMLHTGELFF. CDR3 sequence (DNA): TGTGCCACCACCAATCGGACAGGGCTGATGCTCCACACCGGGGAGCTGTTTTTT.

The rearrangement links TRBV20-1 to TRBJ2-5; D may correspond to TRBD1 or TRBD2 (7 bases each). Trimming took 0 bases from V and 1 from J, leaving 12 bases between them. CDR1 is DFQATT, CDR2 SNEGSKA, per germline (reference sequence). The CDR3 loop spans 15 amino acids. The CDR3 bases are TGCAGTGCTAGAGACGCGGGGGACAGCCAAGAGACCCAGTACTTC. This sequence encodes CSARDAGDSQETQYF.